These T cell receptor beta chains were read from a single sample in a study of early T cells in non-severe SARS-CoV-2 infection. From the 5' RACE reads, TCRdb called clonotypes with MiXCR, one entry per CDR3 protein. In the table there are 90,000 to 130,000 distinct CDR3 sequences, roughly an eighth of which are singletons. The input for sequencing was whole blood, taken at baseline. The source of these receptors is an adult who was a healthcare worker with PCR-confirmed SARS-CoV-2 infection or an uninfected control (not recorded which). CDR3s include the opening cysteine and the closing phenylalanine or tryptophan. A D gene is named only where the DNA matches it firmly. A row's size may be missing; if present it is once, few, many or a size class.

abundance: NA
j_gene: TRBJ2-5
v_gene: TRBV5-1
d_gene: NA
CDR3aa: CASRAEESQYF
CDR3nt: TGCGCCAGCAGGGCAGAAGAAAGCCAGTACTTC

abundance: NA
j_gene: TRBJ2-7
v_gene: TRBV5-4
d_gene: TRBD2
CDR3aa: CASSYKLAGGYEQYF
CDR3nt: TGTGCCAGCAGCTACAAACTAGCGGGAGGCTACGAGCAGTACTTC

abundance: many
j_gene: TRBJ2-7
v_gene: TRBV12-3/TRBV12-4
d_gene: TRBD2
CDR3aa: CASSRTSGGSYEQYF
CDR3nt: TGTGCCAGCAGTAGAACTAGCGGCGGTTCCTACGAGCAGTACTTC

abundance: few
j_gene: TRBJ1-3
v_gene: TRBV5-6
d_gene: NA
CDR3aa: CASSSSPDSISGNTIYF
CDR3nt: TGTGCCAGCAGCTCATCCCCAGACAGCATCTCTGGAAACACCATATATTTT

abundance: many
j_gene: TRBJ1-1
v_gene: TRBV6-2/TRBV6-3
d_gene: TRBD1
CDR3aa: CASRPTGTGYRAFF
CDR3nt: TGTGCCAGCAGACCTACCGGGACAGGGTATCGAGCTTTCTTT

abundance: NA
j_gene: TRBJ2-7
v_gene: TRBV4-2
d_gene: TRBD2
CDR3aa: CASSQVPSGGSSYEQYF
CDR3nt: TGTGCCAGCAGCCAAGTTCCTAGCGGAGGGAGCTCCTACGAGCAGTACTTC

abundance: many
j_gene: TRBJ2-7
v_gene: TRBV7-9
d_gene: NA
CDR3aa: CASSRSRGGDEQYF
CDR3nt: TGTGCCAGCAGCCGTTCCAGGGGGGGAGACGAGCAGTACTTC

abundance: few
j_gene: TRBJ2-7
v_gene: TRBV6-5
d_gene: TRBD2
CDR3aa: CASTSSGGASSYEQYF
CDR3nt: TGTGCCAGCACGTCTAGCGGGGGGGCGAGCTCCTACGAGCAGTACTTC

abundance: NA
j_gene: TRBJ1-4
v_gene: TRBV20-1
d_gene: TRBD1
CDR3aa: CSAKGTGGATNEKLFF
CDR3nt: TGCAGTGCCAAGGGGACAGGGGGAGCAACTAATGAAAAACTGTTTTTT

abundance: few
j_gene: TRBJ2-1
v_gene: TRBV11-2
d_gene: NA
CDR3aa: CASTRPPYNEQFF
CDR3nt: TGTGCCAGCACCCGACCCCCCTACAATGAGCAGTTCTTC

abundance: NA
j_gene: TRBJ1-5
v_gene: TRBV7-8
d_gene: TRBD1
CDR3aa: CASSLRDRGIGNQPQHF
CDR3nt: TGTGCCAGCAGCTTAAGGGACAGGGGTATTGGCAATCAGCCCCAGCATTTT

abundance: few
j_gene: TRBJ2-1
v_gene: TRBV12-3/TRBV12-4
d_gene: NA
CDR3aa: CASSFWGNEQFF
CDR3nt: TGTGCCAGCAGTTTTTGGGGCAATGAGCAGTTCTTC

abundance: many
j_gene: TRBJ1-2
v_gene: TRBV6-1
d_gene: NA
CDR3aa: CASSEVQGTNYGYTF
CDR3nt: TGTGCCAGCAGTGAAGTTCAGGGTACCAACTATGGCTACACCTTC

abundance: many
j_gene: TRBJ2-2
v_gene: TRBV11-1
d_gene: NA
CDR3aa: CASSLQGGGELFF
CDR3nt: TGTGCCAGCAGTTTACAGGGAGGCGGGGAGCTGTTTTTT

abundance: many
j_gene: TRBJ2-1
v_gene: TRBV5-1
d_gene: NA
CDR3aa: CASSLAGSSSYNEQFF
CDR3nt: TGCGCCAGCAGCTTGGCCGGCAGCAGCTCCTACAATGAGCAGTTCTTC

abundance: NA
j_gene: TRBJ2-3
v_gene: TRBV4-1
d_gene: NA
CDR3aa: CASSQERAASADTQYF
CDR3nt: TGCGCCAGCAGCCAAGAAAGGGCGGCCAGTGCAGATACGCAGTATTTT

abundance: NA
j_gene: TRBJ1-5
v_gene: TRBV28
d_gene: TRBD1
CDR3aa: CASGDRLKPQHF
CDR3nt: TGTGCCAGCGGGGACAGACTAAAGCCCCAGCATTTT

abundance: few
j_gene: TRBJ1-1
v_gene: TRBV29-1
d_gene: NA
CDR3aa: CSVDPGGELNTEAFF
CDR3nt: TGCAGCGTTGACCCCGGCGGGGAGTTGAACACTGAAGCTTTCTTT

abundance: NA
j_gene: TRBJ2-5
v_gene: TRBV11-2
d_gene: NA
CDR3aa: CASSPTGAAETQYF
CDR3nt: TGTGCCAGCAGCCCCACGGGGGCGGCGGAGACCCAGTACTTC

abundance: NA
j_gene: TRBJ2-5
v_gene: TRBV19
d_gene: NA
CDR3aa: CASSITGSKKTQYF
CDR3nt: TGTGCCAGTAGTATCACGGGGAGTAAGAAGACCCAGTACTTC